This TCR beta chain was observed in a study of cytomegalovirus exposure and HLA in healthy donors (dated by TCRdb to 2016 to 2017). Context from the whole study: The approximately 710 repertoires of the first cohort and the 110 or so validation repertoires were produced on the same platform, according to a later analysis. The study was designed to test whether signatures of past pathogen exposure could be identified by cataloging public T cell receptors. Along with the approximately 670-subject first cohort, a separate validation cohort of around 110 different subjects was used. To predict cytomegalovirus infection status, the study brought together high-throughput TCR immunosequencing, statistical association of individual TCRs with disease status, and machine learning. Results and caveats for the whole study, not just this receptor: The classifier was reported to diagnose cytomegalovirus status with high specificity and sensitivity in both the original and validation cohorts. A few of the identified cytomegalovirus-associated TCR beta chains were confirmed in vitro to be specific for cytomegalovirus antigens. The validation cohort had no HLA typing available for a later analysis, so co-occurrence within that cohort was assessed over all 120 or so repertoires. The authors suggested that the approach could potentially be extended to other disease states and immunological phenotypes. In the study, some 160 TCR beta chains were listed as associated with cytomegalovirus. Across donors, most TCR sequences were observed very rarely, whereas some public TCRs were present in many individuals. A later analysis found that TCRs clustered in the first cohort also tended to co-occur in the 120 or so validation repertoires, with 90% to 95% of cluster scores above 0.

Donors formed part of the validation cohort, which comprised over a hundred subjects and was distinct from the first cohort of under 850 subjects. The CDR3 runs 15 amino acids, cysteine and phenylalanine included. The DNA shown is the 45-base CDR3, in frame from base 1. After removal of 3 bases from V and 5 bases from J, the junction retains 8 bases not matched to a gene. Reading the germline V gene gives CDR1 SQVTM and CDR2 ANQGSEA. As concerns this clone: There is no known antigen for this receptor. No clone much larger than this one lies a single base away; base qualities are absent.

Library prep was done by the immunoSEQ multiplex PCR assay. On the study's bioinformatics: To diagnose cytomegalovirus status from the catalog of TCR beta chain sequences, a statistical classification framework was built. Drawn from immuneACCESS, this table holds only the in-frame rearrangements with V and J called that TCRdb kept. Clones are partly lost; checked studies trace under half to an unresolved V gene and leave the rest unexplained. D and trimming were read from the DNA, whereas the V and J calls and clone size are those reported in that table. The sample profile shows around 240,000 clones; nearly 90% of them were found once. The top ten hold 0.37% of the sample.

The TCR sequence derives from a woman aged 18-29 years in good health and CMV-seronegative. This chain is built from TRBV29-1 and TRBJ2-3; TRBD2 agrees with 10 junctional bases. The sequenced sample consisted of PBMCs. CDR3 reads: CSVERLAGVGDTQYF. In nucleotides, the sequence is TGCAGCGTTGAGAGGCTAGCGGGGGTTGGAGATACGCAGTATTTT.